The rows below give T cell receptor beta chains drawn from one sample of a study of a mutant IDH1 vaccine in newly diagnosed glioma. For these TCRs, the target antigens are not known. Assay used: immunoSEQ multiplex PCR; TCRdb lists only in-frame clones, some missing. The sample lists tens of thousands of clones, around 80% occurring once. This specimen was PBMCs, taken from a glioma patient whose treatment included an IDH1 peptide vaccine. The receptors come from a man aged 25 to 45 with glioma. CDR3s include the opening cysteine and the closing phenylalanine or tryptophan. The order of the fields is CDR3 protein, CDR3 DNA, clone size, D gene, V gene, J gene. A D gene is named only where the DNA matches it firmly. Clone size appears in some rows only: once, few, many, or a class for an expanded clone.

CDR3aa: CASSPEEDTQYF
CDR3nt: TGTGCCAGCTCACCAGAGGAAGATACGCAGTATTTT
abundance: .
d_gene: .
v_gene: TRBV18
j_gene: TRBJ2-3

CDR3aa: CASSLAASGTNEQFF
CDR3nt: TGTGCCAGCAGCTTGGCGGCTAGCGGGACCAATGAGCAGTTCTTC
abundance: .
d_gene: TRBD2
v_gene: TRBV5-4
j_gene: TRBJ2-1

CDR3aa: CASSWDGGNTEAFF
CDR3nt: TGCGCCAGCAGCTGGGACGGCGGGAACACTGAAGCTTTCTTT
abundance: .
d_gene: .
v_gene: TRBV5-1
j_gene: TRBJ1-1

CDR3aa: CASSRLADASSEQYF
CDR3nt: TGTGCCAGCAGCAGACTAGCGGATGCGTCCTCCGAGCAGTACTTC
abundance: .
d_gene: TRBD2
v_gene: TRBV7-6
j_gene: TRBJ2-7

CDR3aa: CASERGRAQHF
CDR3nt: TGTGCCAGTGAACGAGGGAGGGCCCAGCATTTT
abundance: .
d_gene: .
v_gene: TRBV19
j_gene: TRBJ1-5

CDR3aa: CASSFVGLAGGLQVSEQFF
CDR3nt: TGCGCCAGCAGCTTTGTGGGACTAGCGGGAGGGCTCCAAGTCAGTGAGCAGTTCTTC
abundance: .
d_gene: TRBD2
v_gene: TRBV5-1
j_gene: TRBJ2-1

CDR3aa: CAWNPGLSNQPQHF
CDR3nt: TGTGCCTGGAACCCAGGGTTGAGCAATCAGCCCCAGCATTTT
abundance: few
d_gene: .
v_gene: TRBV30
j_gene: TRBJ1-5

CDR3aa: CSVEMTGGTYEQYF
CDR3nt: TGCAGCGTCGAAATGACAGGGGGCACCTACGAGCAGTACTTC
abundance: .
d_gene: TRBD1
v_gene: TRBV29-1
j_gene: TRBJ2-7

CDR3aa: CASSPLWGGTDTQYF
CDR3nt: TGTGCCAGCAGCCCCCTCTGGGGCGGCACAGATACGCAGTATTTT
abundance: .
d_gene: .
v_gene: TRBV9
j_gene: TRBJ2-3

CDR3aa: CASSFTGTAKNIQYF
CDR3nt: TGCGCCAGCAGCTTTACCGGGACAGCCAAAAACATTCAGTACTTC
abundance: .
d_gene: .
v_gene: TRBV5-1
j_gene: TRBJ2-4

CDR3aa: CASSPGQGRNTEAFF
CDR3nt: TGTGCCAGCTCACCCGGACAGGGACGGAACACTGAAGCTTTCTTT
abundance: .
d_gene: TRBD1
v_gene: TRBV18
j_gene: TRBJ1-1

CDR3aa: CASSLGVIGARSVEQYF
CDR3nt: TGCGCCAGCAGCTTGGGAGTAATAGGGGCCCGGTCGGTCGAGCAGTACTTC
abundance: .
d_gene: .
v_gene: TRBV5-1
j_gene: TRBJ2-7

CDR3aa: CASSLRGGEAFF
CDR3nt: TGCGCCAGCAGCTTGAGGGGGGGTGAAGCTTTCTTT
abundance: .
d_gene: .
v_gene: TRBV5-1
j_gene: TRBJ1-1

CDR3aa: CASSFSNEQFF
CDR3nt: TGTGCCAGCAGCTTCAGCAATGAGCAGTTCTTC
abundance: .
d_gene: .
v_gene: TRBV13
j_gene: TRBJ2-1

CDR3aa: CAWERGERSTNEKLFF
CDR3nt: TGTGCCTGGGAGAGGGGGGAAAGATCAACTAATGAAAAACTGTTTTTT
abundance: .
d_gene: .
v_gene: TRBV30
j_gene: TRBJ1-4

CDR3aa: CASGLAGQESYNEQFF
CDR3nt: TGTGCTAGTGGTTTGGCCGGACAGGAATCCTACAATGAGCAGTTCTTC
abundance: .
d_gene: TRBD1
v_gene: TRBV12-5
j_gene: TRBJ2-1

CDR3aa: CASSPRNRGTEAFF
CDR3nt: TGTGCCAGCTCACCTCGGAACAGGGGAACTGAAGCTTTCTTT
abundance: once
d_gene: TRBD1
v_gene: TRBV18
j_gene: TRBJ1-1

CDR3aa: CASSQDILPNEQFF
CDR3nt: TGCGCCAGCAGCCAAGACATTCTCCCCAATGAGCAGTTCTTC
abundance: once
d_gene: .
v_gene: TRBV5-1
j_gene: TRBJ2-1

CDR3aa: CASSKGLRDRDGNTIYF
CDR3nt: TGTGCCAGCAGCAAGGGACTCCGGGACAGGGACGGAAACACCATATATTTT
abundance: once
d_gene: .
v_gene: TRBV21-1
j_gene: TRBJ1-3

CDR3aa: CASSPGGSGSYEQYF
CDR3nt: TGCGCCAGCAGCCCCGGTGGTAGCGGGTCCTACGAGCAGTACTTC
abundance: .
d_gene: TRBD2
v_gene: TRBV4-1
j_gene: TRBJ2-7

CDR3aa: CASSIVPGAYNEQFF
CDR3nt: TGTGCCAGTAGTATAGTTCCGGGGGCCTACAATGAGCAGTTCTTC
abundance: .
d_gene: .
v_gene: TRBV19
j_gene: TRBJ2-1

CDR3aa: CASRTSGSSYEQFF
CDR3nt: TGCGCCAGCAGGACTAGCGGGAGTAGCTATGAGCAGTTCTTC
abundance: .
d_gene: TRBD2
v_gene: TRBV10-2
j_gene: TRBJ2-1

CDR3aa: CASSTPGEGIAKNIQYF
CDR3nt: TGTGCCAGCAGCACCCCGGGGGAGGGAATAGCCAAAAACATTCAGTACTTC
abundance: .
d_gene: TRBD2
v_gene: TRBV7-9
j_gene: TRBJ2-4

CDR3aa: CASQGTSGKRTAPHF
CDR3nt: TGTGCCAGCCAGGGGACTAGCGGGAAACGAACGGCCCCCCACTTC
abundance: .
d_gene: TRBD2
v_gene: TRBV27
j_gene: TRBJ2-7

CDR3aa: CASSSTYEQYF
CDR3nt: TGTGCCAGCAGTTCTACTTACGAGCAGTACTTC
abundance: .
d_gene: .
v_gene: TRBV27
j_gene: TRBJ2-7

CDR3aa: CASSPAQGYSNQPQHF
CDR3nt: TGTGCCAGCAGCCCCGCGCAGGGGTATAGCAATCAGCCCCAGCATTTT
abundance: few
d_gene: .
v_gene: TRBV2
j_gene: TRBJ1-5

CDR3aa: CASSEEGWLAPQHF
CDR3nt: TGTGCCAGCAGCGAGGAGGGATGGCTGGCGCCCCAGCATTTT
abundance: .
d_gene: .
v_gene: TRBV7-2
j_gene: TRBJ1-5

CDR3aa: CASSPTGRHQPQHF
CDR3nt: TGTGCCAGCAGCCCTACAGGGCGTCATCAGCCCCAGCATTTT
abundance: .
d_gene: .
v_gene: TRBV6-6
j_gene: TRBJ1-5

CDR3aa: CASSPGLAARGETQYF
CDR3nt: TGTGCCAGTAGCCCGGGACTAGCGGCGAGGGGAGAGACCCAGTACTTC
abundance: .
d_gene: TRBD2
v_gene: TRBV19
j_gene: TRBJ2-5

CDR3aa: CASRPQGAGIW
CDR3nt: TGTGCCAGCAGACCCCAGGGGGCGGGTATTTGG
abundance: .
d_gene: TRBD1
v_gene: TRBV6-1
j_gene: TRBJ1-1

CDR3aa: CASQSRADTGELFF
CDR3nt: TGTGCTAGTCAGTCCAGGGCCGACACCGGGGAGCTGTTTTTT
abundance: .
d_gene: .
v_gene: TRBV12-5
j_gene: TRBJ2-2

CDR3aa: CASSSGEVGQPQHF
CDR3nt: TGCGCCAGCAGCTCTGGGGAGGTTGGGCAGCCCCAGCATTTT
abundance: .
d_gene: .
v_gene: TRBV5-1
j_gene: TRBJ1-5

CDR3aa: CASSLGQGWQPQHF
CDR3nt: TGTGCCAGCAGCTTGGGACAGGGGTGGCAGCCCCAGCATTTT
abundance: .
d_gene: TRBD1
v_gene: TRBV5-6
j_gene: TRBJ1-5

CDR3aa: CAIGAGGLRETQYF
CDR3nt: TGTGCCATCGGAGCGGGAGGGTTAAGAGAGACCCAGTACTTC
abundance: .
d_gene: TRBD2
v_gene: TRBV6-5
j_gene: TRBJ2-5

CDR3aa: CASQLADRGLYEQYF
CDR3nt: TGTGCCAGCCAGCTCGCGGACAGGGGGCTCTACGAGCAGTACTTC
abundance: .
d_gene: TRBD1
v_gene: TRBV2
j_gene: TRBJ2-7

CDR3aa: CASSLDRGPGSNYGYTF
CDR3nt: TGCGCCAGCAGCTTGGACAGGGGGCCGGGGAGTAACTATGGCTACACCTTC
abundance: .
d_gene: TRBD1
v_gene: TRBV5-1
j_gene: TRBJ1-2

CDR3aa: CASSYEAGGRYNEQFF
CDR3nt: TGTGCCAGCAGTTATGAGGCGGGAGGCCGGTACAATGAGCAGTTCTTC
abundance: .
d_gene: TRBD2
v_gene: TRBV6-5
j_gene: TRBJ2-1